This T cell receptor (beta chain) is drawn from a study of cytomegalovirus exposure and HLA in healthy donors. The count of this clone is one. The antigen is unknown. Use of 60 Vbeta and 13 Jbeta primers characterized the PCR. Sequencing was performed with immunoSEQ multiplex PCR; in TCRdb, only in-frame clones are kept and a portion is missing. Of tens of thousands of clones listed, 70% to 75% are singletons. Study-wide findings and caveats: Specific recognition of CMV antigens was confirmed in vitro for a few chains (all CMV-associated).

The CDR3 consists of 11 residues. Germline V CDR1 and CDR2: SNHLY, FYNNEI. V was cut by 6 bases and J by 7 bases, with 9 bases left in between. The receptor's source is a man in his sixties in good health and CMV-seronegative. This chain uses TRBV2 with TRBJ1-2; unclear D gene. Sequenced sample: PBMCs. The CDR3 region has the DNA TGTGCCAGCAGCCGTTCGGGTGGCTACACCTTC. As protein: CASSRSGGYTF.